A single sample is the source of the 5 T cell receptor beta chains below, sequenced in a study of regulatory T cells in long-lasting Graves disease. Researchers made TCR beta libraries by using iRepertoire HTBI primers and running Arm-PCR on CDR3 regions. From the multiplex PCR reads, TCRdb called clonotypes with MiXCR, one entry per CDR3 protein. The sample holds some 470,000 distinct CDR3 sequences, 20% to 25% seen once. Time point here: persistent/refractory GD, antithyroid drugs over 5 years with positive TRAb. The authors made the TCR library using RNA they extracted from PBMCs. The sample here was peripheral blood mononuclear cells (PBMCs), taken when the disease was refractory, from a patient treated with antithyroid drugs. These receptors all stem from a female donor with Graves disease.

Concerning this clonotype itself: The junction shows a germline mismatch at one end, possibly a read error. V gene TRBV7-7 combines with J gene TRBJ2-7; tentatively, D is TRBD2 (7 bases). CDR1 is SSHAT and CDR2 is FNYEAQ in the germline V gene (reference sequence). The CDR3 runs to 16 residues. CDR3 in amino acids: CASSSGGGGRLNEQYF. In DNA form, the CDR3 reads TGTGCTAGCAGCTCCGGGGGAGGGGGGAGGTTGAACGAGCAGTACTTC.

V and J are TRBV20-1 and TRBJ2-7; D ambiguous. Germline V CDR1 and CDR2: DFQATT, SNEGSKA (reference sequence). The V and J ends lost 4 bases and 2 bases respectively, with 9 bases between them. The CDR3 contains 12 residues. The CDR3 sequence: CSANDATYEQYF. CDR3 bases: TGCAGTGCTAATGACGCTACCTACGAGCAGTACTTC.

The chain uses TRBV9 and TRBJ2-5; no clear D. CDR1 and CDR2 from the germline V gene are SGDLS and YYNGEE. The CDR3 has 14 amino acids. With 6 bases removed from V and 7 bases from J, the gap between germline ends came to 19 bases. CDR3 nucleotide sequence: TGTGCCAGCAACGTCACCTCTCACGCCAGGACCCAGTACTTC. This translates into CASNVTSHARTQYF.

The chain carries TRBV20-1 and TRBJ1-1, with D tentatively TRBD1 (5 bases). CDR1 is DFQATT, CDR2 SNEGSKA, per germline (reference sequence). Between the trimmed V and J ends, which lost 0 bases and 5 bases, there was a span of 13 bases. CDR3 length: 14 residues. DNA for the CDR3: TGCAGTGCTAGAGATCTTGGGGGAGGGACTGAAGCTTTCTTT. Translation: CSARDLGGGTEAFF.

This clonotype was counted a few times. The gene calls are TRBV28 and TRBJ2-1; 11 nucleotides line up with TRBD2. The CDR3 length is 16 residues. Losses at the gene ends were 4 bases for V and 8 bases for J; bases not matched to a gene: 10. The germline gives CDR1 MDHEN, CDR2 SYDVKM. The CDR3 sequence is CASSSLAGGPFHEQFF. CDR3 sequence (DNA): TGTGCCAGCAGTTCTTTAGCGGGAGGGCCGTTCCATGAGCAGTTCTTC. Together with reference TRBV28 and TRBJ2-1, the CDR3 gives the full variable domain: DVKVTQSSRYLVKRTGEKVFLECVQDMDHENMFWYRQDPGLGLRLIYFSYDVKMKEKGDIPEGYSVSREKKERFSLILESASTNQTSMYLCASSSLAGGPFHEQFFGPGTRLTVL.